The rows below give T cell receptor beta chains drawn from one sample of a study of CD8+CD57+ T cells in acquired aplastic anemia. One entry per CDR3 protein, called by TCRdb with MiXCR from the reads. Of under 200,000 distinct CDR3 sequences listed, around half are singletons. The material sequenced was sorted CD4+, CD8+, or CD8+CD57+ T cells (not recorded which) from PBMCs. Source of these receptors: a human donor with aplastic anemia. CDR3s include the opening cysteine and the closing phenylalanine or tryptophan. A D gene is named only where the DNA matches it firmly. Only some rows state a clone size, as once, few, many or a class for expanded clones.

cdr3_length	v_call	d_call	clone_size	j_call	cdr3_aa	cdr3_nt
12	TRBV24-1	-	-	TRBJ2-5	CATSDLEETQYF	TGTGCCACCAGTGACCTGGAAGAGACCCAGTACTTC
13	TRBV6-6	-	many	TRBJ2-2	CASSYRVTGELFF	TGTGCCAGCAGTTACAGGGTCACCGGGGAGCTGTTTTTT
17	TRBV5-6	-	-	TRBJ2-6	CASSLDTGIPGANVLTF	TGTGCCAGCAGCTTGGACACAGGGATCCCTGGGGCCAACGTCCTGACTTTC
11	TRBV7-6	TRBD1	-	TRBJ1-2	CASSSPGTEEF	TGTGCCAGCAGCTCGCCCGGGACAGAGGAATTC
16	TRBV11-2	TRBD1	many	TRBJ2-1	CASSSRAGTGGIEQFF	TGTGCCAGCAGCTCAAGGGCGGGGACAGGGGGTATTGAGCAGTTCTTC
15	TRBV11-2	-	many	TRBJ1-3	CASSLVVGRRNTIYF	TGTGCCAGCAGCTTAGTCGTTGGACGGAGAAACACCATATATTTT
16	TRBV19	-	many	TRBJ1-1	CASSISGGRGGTEAFF	TGTGCCAGTAGTATCTCCGGGGGCAGAGGTGGGACTGAAGCTTTCTTT
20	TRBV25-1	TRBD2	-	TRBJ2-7	CASSAGTGGLAGGGYYEQYF	TGTGCCAGCAGCGCTGGGACAGGGGGACTAGCGGGAGGTGGGTACTACGAGCAGTACTTC
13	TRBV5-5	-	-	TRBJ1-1	CASSLDRVEGGKF	TGTGCCAGCAGCTTGGACAGGGTGGAAGGAGGAAAGTTT
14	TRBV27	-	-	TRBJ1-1	CASSSAALNTEAFF	TGTGCCAGCAGTTCGGCGGCCCTGAACACTGAAGCTTTCTTT
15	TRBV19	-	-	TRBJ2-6	CASSPDLTGANVLTF	TGTGCCAGTAGTCCCGATTTAACCGGGGCCAACGTCCTGACTTTC
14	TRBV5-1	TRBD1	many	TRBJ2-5	CASSLGRGRETQYF	TGCGCCAGCAGCTTGGGCAGGGGGCGAGAGACCCAGTACTTC
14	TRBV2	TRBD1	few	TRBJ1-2	CASRGQGVGYGYTF	TGTGCCAGCAGGGGACAGGGGGTTGGCTATGGCTACACCTTC
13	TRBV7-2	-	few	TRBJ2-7	CASSFAQIYEQYF	TGTGCCAGCAGCTTCGCACAGATCTACGAGCAGTACTTC
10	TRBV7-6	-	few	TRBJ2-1	CASSGARKFF	TGTGCCAGCAGTGGGGCTCGGAAGTTCTTC
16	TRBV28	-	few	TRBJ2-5	CASSIRPGHRQETQYF	TGTGCCAGCAGCATCCGCCCGGGACACCGCCAAGAGACCCAGTACTTC
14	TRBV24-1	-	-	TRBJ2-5	CATSDRVGGETQYF	TGTGCCACCAGTGACAGGGTGGGAGGAGAGACCCAGTACTTC
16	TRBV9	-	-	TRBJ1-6	CASSSTGNLGNSPLHF	TGTGCCAGCAGTTCCACAGGGAATTTGGGCAATTCACCCCTCCACTTT
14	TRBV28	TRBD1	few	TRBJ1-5	CASSLTGGQWPQHF	TGTGCCAGCAGTTTAACAGGGGGACAGTGGCCCCAGCATTTT
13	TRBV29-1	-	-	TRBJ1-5	CSVEGVKKQPQHF	TGCAGCGTTGAAGGGGTGAAGAAGCAGCCCCAGCATTTT
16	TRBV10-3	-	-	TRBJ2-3	CAISDRDSFSTDTQYF	TGTGCCATCAGTGACCGGGACTCCTTTTCCACAGATACGCAGTATTTT
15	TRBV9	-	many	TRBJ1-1	CASSVVPAGGTEAFF	TGTGCCAGCAGCGTAGTTCCAGCCGGAGGCACTGAAGCTTTCTTT
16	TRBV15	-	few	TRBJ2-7	CATSRLLTRSDYEQYF	TGTGCCACCAGCAGACTCCTGACTAGATCCGACTACGAGCAGTACTTC
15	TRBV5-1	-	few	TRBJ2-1	CASSPAARGYNEQFF	TGCGCCAGCAGCCCGGCGGCTAGAGGGTACAATGAGCAGTTCTTC
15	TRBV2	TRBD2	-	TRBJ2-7	CASSGASGGAYEQYF	TGTGCCAGCAGTGGGGCTAGCGGGGGGGCCTACGAGCAGTACTTC
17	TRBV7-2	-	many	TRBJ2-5	CASSLAGYGRNQETQYF	TGTGCCAGCAGCTTAGCTGGGTACGGTCGGAACCAAGAGACCCAGTACTTC
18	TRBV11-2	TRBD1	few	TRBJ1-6	CASSHQTIRDRGNSPLHF	TGTGCCAGCAGTCACCAGACCATCCGGGACAGGGGCAATTCACCCCTCCACTTT
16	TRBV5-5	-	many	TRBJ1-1	CASSLGSFALNTEAFF	TGTGCCAGCAGCTTGGGGTCCTTTGCCCTGAACACTGAAGCTTTCTTT
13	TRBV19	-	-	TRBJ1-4	CASSRAASGKLFF	TGTGCCAGTAGTCGGGCAGCTTCTGGAAAACTGTTTTTT
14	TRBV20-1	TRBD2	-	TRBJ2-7	CSARDRAGHYEQYF	TGCAGTGCTAGAGACCGAGCGGGGCACTACGAGCAGTACTTC
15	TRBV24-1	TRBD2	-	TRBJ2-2	CATSDWAGGTGELFF	TGTGCCACCAGTGATTGGGCGGGAGGCACCGGGGAGCTGTTTTTT
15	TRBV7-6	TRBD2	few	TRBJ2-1	CASSPWASGSDEQFF	TGTGCCAGCAGCCCGTGGGCTAGCGGGAGCGATGAGCAGTTCTTC
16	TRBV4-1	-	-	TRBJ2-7	CASSQEVAARPHEQYF	TGCGCCAGCAGCCAAGAAGTTGCGGCTAGGCCCCACGAGCAGTACTTC
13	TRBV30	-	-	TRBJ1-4	CAWSRGTYEKLFF	TGTGCCTGGAGTCGGGGAACATACGAAAAACTGTTTTTT
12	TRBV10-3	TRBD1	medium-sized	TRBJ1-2	CAIMGQTYGYTF	TGTGCCATCATGGGACAGACCTATGGCTACACCTTC
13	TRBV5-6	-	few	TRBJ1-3	CASSLGRGNTIYF	TGTGCCAGCAGCTTGGGTAGAGGAAACACCATATATTTT
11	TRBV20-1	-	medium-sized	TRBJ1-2	CSAVTNYGYTF	TGCAGTGCCGTGACTAACTATGGCTACACCTTC
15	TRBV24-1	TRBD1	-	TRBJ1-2	CATGDPGQGRYGYTF	TGTGCCACCGGTGATCCCGGACAGGGCCGTTATGGCTACACCTTC
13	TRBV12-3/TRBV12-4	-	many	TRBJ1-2	CASSPPGGHGYTF	TGTGCCAGCAGTCCCCCGGGGGGGCATGGCTACACCTTC
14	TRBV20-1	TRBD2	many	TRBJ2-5	CSAIEGGPGETQYF	TGCAGTGCTATTGAGGGAGGGCCTGGAGAGACCCAGTACTTC
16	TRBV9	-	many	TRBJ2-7	CASSADIRTGTYEQYF	TGTGCCAGCAGCGCCGATATCAGGACGGGTACCTACGAGCAGTACTTC
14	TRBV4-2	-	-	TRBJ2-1	CASGQGRGYNEQFF	TGTGCCAGCGGCCAAGGCAGGGGATACAATGAGCAGTTCTTC
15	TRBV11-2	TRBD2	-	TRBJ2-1	CASSLTGGPRNEQFF	TGTGCCAGCAGCCTTACGGGGGGGCCTCGAAATGAGCAGTTCTTC
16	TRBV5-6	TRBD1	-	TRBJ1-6	CASSLGWQGADSPLHF	TGCGCCAGCAGCTTGGGTTGGCAGGGGGCAGATTCACCCCTCCACTTT
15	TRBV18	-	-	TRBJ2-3	CASSLGTPWADTQYF	TGTGCCAGCTCACTAGGGACTCCCTGGGCAGATACGCAGTATTTC